This is a list of T cell receptor beta chains from one sample in a study of T cells in Graves' hyperthyroidism and ophthalmopathy. MiXCR, run by TCRdb on the multiplex PCR reads, gives a single entry per CDR3 protein. The sample lists some 580,000 distinct CDR3 sequences, 16% occurring once. Sample: blood. The receptors stem from a woman between 40 and 55 years old with Graves' ophthalmopathy. The CDR3 runs from the conserved cysteine through the conserved F or W. The D gene is left open where the match is weak. Some rows mark clone size as missing; the rest say once, few, many or name a class of expanded clone.

size	V	D	J	DNA	CDR3
many	TRBV11-2	TRBD1	TRBJ1-2	TGTGCCAGCAGCTCGGAACTCTGGACAGGGTTTGGCTACACCTTC	CASSSELWTGFGYTF
many	TRBV6-1	.	TRBJ1-1	TGTGCCAGCAGTGTTCGGGCGAACACTGAAGCTTTCTTT	CASSVRANTEAFF
many	TRBV27	TRBD1	TRBJ1-6	TGTGCCAGCAGTTTATCGGGACAGGGGAGTTCACCCCTCCACTTT	CASSLSGQGSSPLHF
.	TRBV6-1	.	TRBJ2-2	TGTGCCAGCAGACGCGGAAAAACCACCGGGGAGCTGTTTTTT	CASRRGKTTGELFF
many	TRBV11-2	.	TRBJ2-7	TGTGCCAGCAGCTTAGATAGTCTAGCCCCCTACGAGCAGTACTTC	CASSLDSLAPYEQYF
.	TRBV5-1	.	TRBJ1-2	TGCGCCAGCAGCTTGGACAGCTCTGACTATGGCTACACCTTC	CASSLDSSDYGYTF
few	TRBV2	TRBD1	TRBJ2-2	TGTGCCAGCAGTGCGCAGGGGGCCACCGGGGAGCTGTTTTTT	CASSAQGATGELFF
few	TRBV6-2/TRBV6-3	.	TRBJ2-1	TGTGCCAGCGGAACAGGTAACAATGAGCAGTTCTTC	CASGTGNNEQFF
.	TRBV28	.	TRBJ1-3	TGTGCCAGCAGTTTCGGCAGGGGTTTATCTGGAAACACCATATATTTT	CASSFGRGLSGNTIYF
few	TRBV6-1	TRBD1	TRBJ2-1	TGTGCCAGCAGGCCAGGGACAGGAGACTACAATGAGCAGTTCTTC	CASRPGTGDYNEQFF
few	TRBV30	.	TRBJ2-6	TGTGCCTGGGAGATGGGGCGGGGGCCGCGAGGGGGGGCCAACGTCCTGACTTTC	CAWEMGRGPRGGANVLTF
few	TRBV6-1	.	TRBJ2-5	TGTGCCGGCAGGCCGGGCGGGGCGCCCGAGCCGGAAGAGACCCAGTACTTC	CAGRPGGAPEPEETQYF
many	TRBV12-3/TRBV12-4	TRBD1	TRBJ1-1	TGTGCCAGCAGACCTGGGACAGGGGGTGGGTACACTGAAGCTTTCTTT	CASRPGTGGGYTEAFF
.	TRBV28	.	TRBJ1-4	TGTGCCACCCGGTCGGAGGGCGCAACTAATGAAAAACTGTTTTTT	CATRSEGATNEKLFF
many	TRBV6-1	.	TRBJ2-1	TGTGCCAGCAAGGAAGGGACACTTAACAATGAGCAGTTCTTC	CASKEGTLNNEQFF
few	TRBV20-1	.	TRBJ1-2	TGCAGTGCTCCCCTGGCCAACTATGGCTACACCTTC	CSAPLANYGYTF
.	TRBV7-8	TRBD2	TRBJ2-5	TGTGCCAGCAGAGCTTTAGCGGGGGGGCCGTGGGAGACCCAGTACTTC	CASRALAGGPWETQYF
.	TRBV19	TRBD1	TRBJ1-1	TGTGCCACCCGACAGGGAATGAACACTGAAGCTTTCTTT	CATRQGMNTEAFF
many	TRBV29-1	TRBD2	TRBJ2-7	TGCAGCGTTACCCGGACTAGCGGGAGCGGGGGCGAGCAGTACTTC	CSVTRTSGSGGEQYF
many	TRBV11-2	TRBD1	TRBJ2-3	TGTGCCAGCAGCTTCCGGACAGGAGGCGGTGGGGATACGCAGTATTTT	CASSFRTGGGGDTQYF
.	TRBV6-5	.	TRBJ1-4	TGTGCCAGCAGTTACTCAGGGCTGCATAATGAAAAACTGTTTTTT	CASSYSGLHNEKLFF
few	TRBV7-9	TRBD2	TRBJ2-1	TGTGCCAGCAGCTTTCGTCTAGCGGGGTGGAATGAGCAGTTCTTC	CASSFRLAGWNEQFF
.	TRBV7-8	.	TRBJ1-3	TGTGCCAGCAGCTCGACTAATGGAGCAACCTCTGGAAACACCATATATTTT	CASSSTNGATSGNTIYF
.	TRBV14	TRBD2	TRBJ2-7	TGTGCCAGCAGTTTTAGAGGACTAGCGGTCTCCTACGAGCAGTACTTC	CASSFRGLAVSYEQYF
many	TRBV6-1	.	TRBJ1-3	TGTGCCAGCAGTCCTTACGGAAACACCATATATTTT	CASSPYGNTIYF
many	TRBV2	.	TRBJ1-1	TGTGCCATTCAGAGGGAGCCCTGGGGTGAAGCTTTCTTT	CAIQREPWGEAFF
many	TRBV18	TRBD2	TRBJ2-7	TGTGCCAGCTCACCTCCAGCGGGAGTAAGGGAGCAGTACTTC	CASSPPAGVREQYF
few	TRBV20-1	.	TRBJ2-5	TGCAGTGCTAGGTCCGCCGAAAGTTTGGTAGAGACCCAGTACTTC	CSARSAESLVETQYF
many	TRBV11-2	.	TRBJ1-6	TGTGCCAGCAGCTTAGGGACAGATTATTCACCCCTCCACTTT	CASSLGTDYSPLHF
.	TRBV6-1	.	TRBJ1-5	TGTGCCAGCATAGGACAGTTTAATCAGCCCCAGCATTTT	CASIGQFNQPQHF
.	TRBV2	TRBD2	TRBJ2-5	TGTGCCAGCAGAGAAAGACTAGCGGGCCAAGAGACCCAGTACTTC	CASRERLAGQETQYF
few	TRBV11-3	.	TRBJ2-5	TGTGCCAGCAGCGAGGGCAGGGACCGGTACGAGACCCAGTACTTC	CASSEGRDRYETQYF
many	TRBV12-3/TRBV12-4	TRBD1	TRBJ1-5	TGTGCCAGCAGTCTACAGGGGACTCAGCCCCAGCATTTT	CASSLQGTQPQHF
many	TRBV11-2	.	TRBJ1-3	TGTGCCAGCAGCTTAGAAGTCGGCTCTGGAAACACCATATATTTT	CASSLEVGSGNTIYF
many	TRBV3-1	TRBD2	TRBJ2-1	TGTGCCAGCAGCCCCCGGAGCGGGAGTACCACCTCCTACAATGAGCAGTTCTTC	CASSPRSGSTTSYNEQFF
.	TRBV28	.	TRBJ2-1	TGTGCCAGCAGGCTTGGGGGGTTTCAGCAGTTCTTC	CASRLGGFQQFF
many	TRBV7-9	.	TRBJ2-3	TGTGCCAGCGCAGACAGGAGAAGCACAGATACGCAGTATTTT	CASADRRSTDTQYF
.	TRBV2	TRBD2	TRBJ2-7	TGTGCCAGCAGTGGTAGCGGGTCCGAGCAGTACTTC	CASSGSGSEQYF
many	TRBV2	.	TRBJ1-4	TGTGCCAGCAGTGAGGCCCTCGGGGAAAAACTGTTTTTT	CASSEALGEKLFF
once	TRBV5-5	.	TRBJ2-7	TGTGCCAGCAGCTTGTATAGCGGAAGGACCTACGAGCAGTACTTC	CASSLYSGRTYEQYF
many	TRBV6-1	TRBD1	TRBJ1-1	TGTGCCAGCAGTTTCGTGACAGGGGGTGAAGCTTTCTTT	CASSFVTGGEAFF
.	TRBV30	TRBD1	TRBJ1-1	TGTGCCTGGGGAAAGGGGGCGGCGAACACTGAAGCTTTCTTT	CAWGKGAANTEAFF
many	TRBV6-1	TRBD1	TRBJ1-3	TGTGCCAGCAGTGGACAGGGGGCTGATGGAAACACCATATATTTT	CASSGQGADGNTIYF
many	TRBV7-9	TRBD1	TRBJ1-1	TGTGCCAGCAGCCCGGGGACAGGGGAGACTGAAGCTTTCTTT	CASSPGTGETEAFF
many	TRBV6-5	TRBD1	TRBJ2-7	TGTGCCAGCAGTTACTCGCGACAGGGTCTCCACGAGCAGTACTTC	CASSYSRQGLHEQYF
.	TRBV29-1	.	TRBJ1-1	TGCAGCTACCCTTACGGGACTGAAGCTTTCTTT	CSYPYGTEAFF
.	TRBV28	.	TRBJ1-3	TGTGCCAGCAGTTTATATGGAATCTCTGGAAACACCATATATTTT	CASSLYGISGNTIYF
.	TRBV7-2	.	TRBJ1-4	TGTGCCAGCAGCTTATTCCTGGTTGGAGGTGAAAAACTGTTTTTT	CASSLFLVGGEKLFF
.	TRBV28	.	TRBJ1-2	TGTGCCAGCAGTTTCCGTCTCCGTGGCACTGGCTATGGCTACACCTTC	CASSFRLRGTGYGYTF
.	TRBV2	TRBD1	TRBJ1-2	TGTGCCAGCAAAACCGGGACAGGAGTTAACTATGGCTACACCTTC	CASKTGTGVNYGYTF
.	TRBV5-1	.	TRBJ2-2	TGCGCCAGCAGCTTGGGAGTGATAAGCAAGAACACCGGGGAGCTGTTTTTT	CASSLGVISKNTGELFF
.	TRBV15	.	TRBJ2-3	TGTGCCACCAGCCCTAGCACAGATACGCAGTATTTT	CATSPSTDTQYF
many	TRBV20-1	TRBD2	TRBJ2-1	TGCAGTGCTAGAGATTCAGCGGGAGTAGGTCTCAATGAGCAGTTCTTC	CSARDSAGVGLNEQFF
many	TRBV7-9	.	TRBJ1-5	TGTGCCAGCAGCGGGCAGGGAATAGAGAGCAATCAGCCCCAGCATTTT	CASSGQGIESNQPQHF
many	TRBV30	.	TRBJ1-1	TGTGCCTGGAGTGTACTAGAGAACGAAGCTTTCTTT	CAWSVLENEAFF